This is a list of T cell receptor beta chains from one sample in a study of T cell changes during pregnancy in multiple sclerosis. Data came from immunoSEQ multiplex PCR; TCRdb stores just in-frame clones and leaves some out. The table shows more than 35,000 clones, with about 95% occurring only once. The sequences come from CD4+ T cells from peripheral blood mononuclear cells, collected in the second trimester of pregnancy. The receptors here all came from a female donor with multiple sclerosis, enrolled in a pregnancy study. The CDR3 runs from the conserved cysteine through the conserved F or W. Fields, in order: D gene, clone size, J gene, V gene, CDR3 protein, CDR3 DNA. The D gene is left open where the match is weak. Rows may omit the clone size; those that give it use once, few, many or a size class.

. . TRBJ2-7 TRBV19 CASSIGGGDEQYF TGTGCCAGTAGTATAGGGGGGGGCGACGAGCAGTACTTC
TRBD2 . TRBJ2-5 TRBV30 CAWSVLAGSETQYF TGTGCCTGGAGTGTACTAGCGGGATCTGAGACCCAGTACTTC
TRBD2 . TRBJ2-7 TRBV4-2 CASSQGTSGPYIYEQYF TGTGCCAGCAGCCAAGGGACTAGCGGGCCTTATATCTACGAGCAGTACTTC
TRBD1 . TRBJ1-2 TRBV2 CASSEAGRGNGYTF TGTGCCAGCAGTGAAGCGGGCAGGGGGAATGGCTACACCTTC
. . TRBJ2-3 TRBV7-2 CASSLGTNWDTQYF TGTGCCAGCAGCTTAGGAACAAATTGGGATACGCAGTATTTT
TRBD2 . TRBJ2-3 TRBV7-9 CASSSLATSGRTDTQYF TGTGCCAGCAGCTCTTTAGCGACTAGCGGGAGAACAGATACGCAGTATTTT
. once TRBJ1-1 TRBV7-9 CASSLGTMNTEAFF TGTGCCAGCAGCTTAGGGACAATGAACACTGAAGCTTTCTTT
TRBD2 . TRBJ2-7 TRBV28 CASRPLPGLAGGSSYEQYF TGTGCCAGCAGGCCCTTACCGGGACTAGCGGGAGGAAGCTCCTACGAGCAGTACTTC
TRBD2 . TRBJ2-1 TRBV5-4 CASSLPPGRASNNEQFF TGTGCCAGCAGCCTCCCTCCGGGGAGGGCCAGTAACAATGAGCAGTTCTTC
TRBD1 few TRBJ1-2 TRBV7-9 CASRPGTDYGYTF TGTGCCAGCAGACCCGGGACAGACTATGGCTACACCTTC
TRBD1 . TRBJ1-2 TRBV6-5 CASSSTGGSGYTF TGTGCCAGCAGTTCTACAGGGGGCTCTGGCTACACCTTC
. few TRBJ1-5 TRBV30 CAWSVRGLNQPQHF TGTGCCTGGAGTGTAAGGGGATTGAATCAGCCCCAGCATTTT
TRBD2 . TRBJ2-7 TRBV7-6 CASSLEGRGGRSYEQYF TGTGCCAGCAGCTTAGAGGGCCGTGGCGGGAGGTCCTACGAGCAGTACTTC
TRBD2 . TRBJ2-1 TRBV29-1 CSVVLIAGVSNEQFF TGCAGCGTTGTTCTCATAGCGGGGGTTTCCAATGAGCAGTTCTTC
TRBD1 few TRBJ1-2 TRBV19 CASLGQGYGYTF TGTGCCAGTCTCGGACAGGGCTATGGCTACACCTTC
. once TRBJ2-7 TRBV2 CASSEAYYEQYF TGTGCCAGCAGTGAAGCATACTACGAGCAGTACTTC
. once TRBJ2-7 TRBV6-6 CASRTGGTYEQYF TGTGCCAGCAGGACCGGGGGTACCTACGAGCAGTACTTC
TRBD2 . TRBJ2-5 TRBV4-1 CASSHWEGKETQYF TGCGCCAGCAGCCACTGGGAGGGTAAAGAGACCCAGTACTTC
TRBD2 . TRBJ2-1 TRBV5-1 CASSEGTSGIIYNEQFF TGCGCCAGCAGCGAAGGGACTAGCGGGATAATCTACAATGAGCAGTTCTTC
. . TRBJ1-2 TRBV19 CASRITGITNYGYTF TGTGCCAGTCGGATCACAGGGATTACTAACTATGGCTACACCTTC
TRBD1 . TRBJ1-4 TRBV7-8 CASSNKGAQGKLFF TGTGCCAGCAGCAATAAGGGGGCCCAGGGAAAACTGTTTTTT
TRBD1 . TRBJ1-4 TRBV5-1 CASSKGQVANEKLFF TGCGCCAGCAGCAAGGGACAGGTTGCTAATGAAAAACTGTTTTTT
TRBD1 . TRBJ2-1 TRBV19 CASSIGDRGYNEQFF TGTGCCAGTAGTATAGGGGACAGGGGGTACAATGAGCAGTTCTTC
TRBD2 . TRBJ2-1 TRBV2 CASSDVGLAGGGGFF TGTGCCAGCAGTGACGTCGGACTAGCGGGAGGGGGGGGGTTCTTC
TRBD1 . TRBJ1-1 TRBV7-6 CASSSTGRSTEAFF TGTGCCAGCAGCTCGACAGGGCGGTCCACTGAAGCTTTCTTT
TRBD2 . TRBJ2-1 TRBV4-3 CASSLEASGAYNEQFF TGCGCCAGCAGCCTCGAGGCTAGCGGGGCCTACAATGAGCAGTTCTTC
. . TRBJ1-3 TRBV5-4 CASSLADRQNTIYF TGTGCCAGCAGCTTGGCCGATAGACAAAACACCATATATTTT
. . TRBJ1-1 TRBV2 CATSQGILNTEAFF TGTGCCACCTCGCAGGGGATTTTGAACACTGAAGCTTTCTTT
. once TRBJ1-1 TRBV29-1 CSGLHTEAFF TGCAGCGGGCTTCACACTGAAGCTTTCTTT
. . TRBJ2-7 TRBV6-1 CASSFRDTYEQYF TGTGCCAGCAGTTTCAGGGACACCTACGAGCAGTACTTC
. . TRBJ1-2 TRBV19 CASSIGPGGYTF TGTGCCAGTAGTATCGGGCCGGGGGGCTACACCTTC
TRBD2 . TRBJ2-1 TRBV25-1 CASSDGWGRANNEQFF TGTGCCAGCAGTGATGGATGGGGGAGGGCAAACAATGAGCAGTTCTTC
TRBD1 . TRBJ1-5 TRBV7-2 CASSRTGNQPQHF TGTGCCAGCAGCCGGACAGGGAATCAGCCCCAGCATTTT
. . TRBJ2-3 TRBV7-3 CASSLRGRDPSDTQYF TGTGCCAGCAGCTTAAGGGGCAGGGATCCATCCGATACGCAGTATTTT
TRBD1 . TRBJ1-6 TRBV18 CASSPPQGLTPLHF TGTGCCAGCTCACCACCACAGGGGCTGACACCCCTCCACTTT
. . TRBJ2-5 TRBV18 CASSPAIETQYF TGTGCCAGCTCACCGGCCATAGAGACCCAGTACTTC
TRBD2 . TRBJ2-5 TRBV5-4 CASSAAGAGETQYF TGTGCCAGCAGCGCGGCGGGAGCAGGAGAGACCCAGTACTTC
. . TRBJ2-7 TRBV14 CASSPPLQGNPQQYF TGTGCCAGCAGCCCTCCCCTCCAGGGTAACCCCCAGCAGTACTTC
TRBD2 . TRBJ2-5 TRBV19 CASSAFGGVDQETQYF TGTGCCAGTAGTGCCTTCGGGGGGGTCGACCAAGAGACCCAGTACTTC
. . TRBJ1-2 TRBV7-6 CASSWTATPSYGYTF TGTGCCAGCAGCTGGACAGCGACCCCCTCCTATGGCTACACCTTC